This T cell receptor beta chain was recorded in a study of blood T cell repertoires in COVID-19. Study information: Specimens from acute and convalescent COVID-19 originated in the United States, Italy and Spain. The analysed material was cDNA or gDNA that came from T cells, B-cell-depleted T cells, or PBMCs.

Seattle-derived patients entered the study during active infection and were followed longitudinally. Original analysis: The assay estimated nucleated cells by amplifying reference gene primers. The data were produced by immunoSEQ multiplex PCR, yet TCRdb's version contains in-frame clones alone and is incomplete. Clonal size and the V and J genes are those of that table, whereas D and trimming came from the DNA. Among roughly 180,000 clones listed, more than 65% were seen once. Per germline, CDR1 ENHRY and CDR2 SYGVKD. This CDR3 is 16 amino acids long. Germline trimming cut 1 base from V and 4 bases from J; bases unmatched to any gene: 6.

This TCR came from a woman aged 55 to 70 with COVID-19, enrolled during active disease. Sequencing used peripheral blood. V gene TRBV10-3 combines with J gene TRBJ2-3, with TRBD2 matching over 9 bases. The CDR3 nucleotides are TGTGCCATCAGTGAGTGGGGCGGGAGGGGTTCAGATACGCAGTATTTT. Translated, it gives CAISEWGGRGSDTQYF.